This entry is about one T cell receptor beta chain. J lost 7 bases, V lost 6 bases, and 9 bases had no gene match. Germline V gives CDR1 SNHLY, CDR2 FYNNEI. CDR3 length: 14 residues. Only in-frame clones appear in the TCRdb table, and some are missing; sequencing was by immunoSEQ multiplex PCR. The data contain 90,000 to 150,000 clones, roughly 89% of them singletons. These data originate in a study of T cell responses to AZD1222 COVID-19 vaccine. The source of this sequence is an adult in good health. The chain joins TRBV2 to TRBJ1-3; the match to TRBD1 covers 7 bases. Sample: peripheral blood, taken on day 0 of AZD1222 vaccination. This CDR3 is CASRLDRINNTIYF. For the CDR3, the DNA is TGTGCCAGCAGGTTGGACAGGATAAATAACACCATATATTTT.